These T cell receptor beta chains were read from a single sample in a study of blood T cell repertoires in COVID-19. Repertoires were generated with immunoSEQ multiplex PCR, while TCRdb's copy carries only in-frame clones and drops some. Here the sample spans roughly 120,000 clones, about nine tenths being singletons. The sample consisted of peripheral blood. Every receptor here comes from a human donor with active COVID-19. The donor label of this sample is uncertain. The conserved cysteine and the conserved F or W are not part of the CDR3 here. D genes are given only for firm matches.

j_call v_call cdr3_length d_call cdr3_aa
TRBJ2-2 TRBV24-1 13 - ATSDRTVNTGELF
TRBJ2-3 TRBV7-2 12 TRBD2 ASSLLAGADTQY
TRBJ2-6 TRBV27 15 - ASSLRSTNSGANVLT
TRBJ1-1 TRBV5-1 11 - ASSLGDKTEAF
TRBJ2-1 TRBV18 14 - ASSTIGRQGHNEQF
TRBJ2-5 TRBV5-4 15 TRBD2 ASSPRPSGGARETQY
TRBJ1-2 TRBV7-2 14 - ASSLELTGTTYGYT
TRBJ2-7 TRBV9 13 - ASSLTEGSLDEQY
TRBJ2-3 TRBV6-4 13 TRBD2 ASSDTSGGADTQY
TRBJ2-7 TRBV7-2 11 TRBD1 ASSLEGQHEQY
TRBJ1-3 TRBV28 15 - ASSLWQGTYSGNTIY
TRBJ2-7 TRBV29-1 9 - SVQLDYEQY
TRBJ2-7 TRBV28 12 - ASSLATDSYEQY
TRBJ2-7 TRBV4-3 15 TRBD1 ASSSQGAGTGFAEQY
TRBJ2-7 TRBV6-2/TRBV6-3 13 TRBD2 ASRPTRGGDYEQY
TRBJ1-3 TRBV3-1/TRBV3-2 14 TRBD1 ASSPRDRGLGNTIY
TRBJ2-3 TRBV4-3 15 TRBD2 ASSQVFTSDSTDTQY
TRBJ2-6 TRBV2 14 - ASRERTGTGANVLT
TRBJ2-2 TRBV27 14 TRBD1 ASSFDRGGNTGELF
TRBJ1-3 TRBV27 14 TRBD1 ASRAGGLSSGNTIY
TRBJ1-1 TRBV19 11 - ASSIVLYTEAF
TRBJ2-3 TRBV19 13 TRBD2 ASSILAGGPDTQY
TRBJ2-3 TRBV7-9 15 TRBD2 ASSSGTSGGHTDTQY
TRBJ2-2 TRBV15 14 TRBD1 ATSRNRDSYTGELF
TRBJ2-1 TRBV5-4 17 - ARFAVSGGLKSSYNEQF
TRBJ1-4 TRBV19 12 TRBD1 ASSRTGSGEKLF
TRBJ1-1 TRBV18 12 - ASSPGKLNTEAF
TRBJ1-1 TRBV18 14 TRBD1 ASSPVRTGGNTEAF
TRBJ1-3 TRBV2 13 TRBD1 ASRRDRSSGNTIY
TRBJ1-5 TRBV6-2/TRBV6-3 12 - ASSYTNPDQPQH
TRBJ1-1 TRBV2 12 TRBD1 ASSEIQGGTEAF
TRBJ2-4 TRBV7-2 12 - ASSLMSRGDIQY
TRBJ1-1 TRBV13 12 - ASSAQGRGTEAF
TRBJ1-2 TRBV3-1/TRBV3-2 11 - ASSQDLGRGYT
TRBJ2-5 TRBV5-4 12 TRBD1 ASSLSGGAETQY
TRBJ1-5 TRBV28 13 TRBD1 ASRSTGRRNQPQH
TRBJ2-5 TRBV14 10 TRBD2 ATAGEGETQY
TRBJ1-1 TRBV7-2 11 TRBD1 ASSRTGESEAF
TRBJ2-7 TRBV7-8 13 - ASTDQGTSSYEQY
TRBJ2-7 TRBV3-1/TRBV3-2 14 TRBD1 ASSQESGRGLYEQY
TRBJ2-7 TRBV28 10 - ASSSPIYEQY
TRBJ1-3 TRBV5-4 13 TRBD1 ASSALQGAGNTIY
TRBJ2-7 TRBV10-3 12 - AISLLDGTYEQY
TRBJ2-5 TRBV19 13 - ASSSHSGGQETQY
TRBJ2-5 TRBV30 13 - AWRSLLREQETQY
TRBJ1-2 TRBV3-1/TRBV3-2 16 TRBD1 ASSQVGGQVVIGDGYT
TRBJ2-5 TRBV11-3 13 TRBD2 ASSLGPPGGETQY
TRBJ1-3 TRBV5-4 14 - ASSSGGASSGNTIY
TRBJ1-1 TRBV28 13 - ASRTRRGIVPQAF
TRBJ2-7 TRBV3-1/TRBV3-2 12 - ASSFFQGPYEQY
TRBJ2-7 TRBV5-1 13 - ASSQRGQNIYEQY
TRBJ1-3 TRBV15 13 - ATSSRGTGGNTIY
TRBJ2-1 TRBV10-1 14 TRBD2 ASSEQGSLAGNEQF